This T cell receptor (beta chain) originates from a study of STAT5B mutations in CD4+ large granular lymphocyte leukemia. Study-wide background: Among healthy controls, a particular HLA allele went with more CDR3 'QG' motifs. Notes on the study in general: 8/27 top patient clones versus 2/35 control clones were TRBV06-family.

Healthy controls were blood donor buffy coats. About this clone: Its antigen remains unidentified.

The CDR3 contains 15 residues. Germline values: CDR1 SGHTA, CDR2 FQGTGA. Trimming cost V 5 bases and J 5 bases; bases outside gene matches: 9. Assay: immunoSEQ multiplex PCR; the TCRdb copy retains only in-frame clones and omits some. Of tens of thousands of clones listed, roughly four fifths are singletons. The sequencing input was CD4+ T cells from blood buffy coats. The receptor comes from a human donor in good health. This sequence joins TRBV7-3 and TRBJ1-2; 9 bases are shared with TRBD1. The CDR3 spells CASSPGGQGGYGYTF. CDR3 bases: TGTGCCAGCAGCCCAGGGGGACAGGGTGGTTATGGCTACACCTTC.